The sample holds a few counts of the clone carrying this TCR beta chain. What it binds is unknown. What the library attached to individual cDNA molecules were unique molecular identifiers. TCRdb used MiXCR to reprocess the RACE reads, holding one entry per CDR3 protein. Of about 80,000 distinct CDR3 sequences listed, 8.6% are singletons. Time point here: healthy volunteer bleed at 6 weeks. Extraction yielded total RNA from whole blood (unfractionated). The data belong to a study of human T cells and chemical hapten exposure. Background on the study: Small discrepancies in pooled library volume mainly accounted for the varying TCR yields per sample. Overall study findings and caveats: TCRs above 1 in 1000 frequency stayed constant with DPC sensitization.

Sequencing input: whole blood. The receptor comes from a female donor in good health. Some clones in this sample may be carry-over from other donors' samples.

CDR3 protein: CASNNRRSSTYQETQYF. The CDR3 region has the DNA TGTGCCAGCAATAATAGACGGTCCTCGACGTACCAAGAGACCCAGTACTTC. This chain connects TRBV6-7 to TRBJ2-5; D gene unclear. TRBV6-7 belongs to the ORF category, with a function that is uncertain. The CDR3 contains 17 residues. V was pared by 7 bases and J by 0 bases, with 21 bases between.